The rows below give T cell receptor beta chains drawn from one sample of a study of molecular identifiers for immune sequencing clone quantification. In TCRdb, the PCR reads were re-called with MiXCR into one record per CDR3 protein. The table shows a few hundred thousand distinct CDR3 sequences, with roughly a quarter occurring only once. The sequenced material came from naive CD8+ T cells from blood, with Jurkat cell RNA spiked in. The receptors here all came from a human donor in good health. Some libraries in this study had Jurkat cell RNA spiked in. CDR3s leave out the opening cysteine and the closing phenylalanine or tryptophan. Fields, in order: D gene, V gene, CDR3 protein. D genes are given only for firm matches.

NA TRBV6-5 ASSYRTPGTEQY
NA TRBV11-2 ASSSQRTYRDAEAF
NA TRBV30 AWRRDRSSYNEQF
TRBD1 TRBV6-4 ASSEDRGYGYT
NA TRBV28 ASTGQRNYGYT
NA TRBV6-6 ASSYGAGANVLT
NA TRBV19 ASSIPGETYEQY
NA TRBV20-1 SARPEGLETQY
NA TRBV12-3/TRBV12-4 ASSLEGANVLT
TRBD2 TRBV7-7 ASSPRGGEPQY
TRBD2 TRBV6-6 ASSLRLAHPGELF
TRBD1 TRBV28 ASSLGTGAAGYT
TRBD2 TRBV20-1 SARPPGLAGANEQF
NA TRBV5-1 ASSLRGTSYEQY
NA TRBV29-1 SVVQGGPLTDTQY
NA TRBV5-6 ASTYGQHNQPQH